These 11 T cell receptor beta chains were sequenced from one sample in a study of glioma-infiltrating T cells. The iRepertoire nested amplicon-rescue multiplex PCR amplified TCR alpha and beta CDR3s from RNA. TCRdb re-called the multiplex PCR reads through MiXCR, storing one row per CDR3 protein. The data contain approximately 90,000 distinct CDR3 sequences, 23% of them singletons. The sample taken for sequencing was glioma tissue, nonneoplastic brain tissue, or PBMCs (not recorded which). The source of these receptors is a human donor with low-grade glioma or glioblastoma, undergoing nonglioma brain surgery, or in good health (not recorded which).

This clonotype was counted ten times or more. This chain connects TRBV18 to TRBJ2-1, with 10 bases identical to TRBD1. The CDR3 is made up of 15 amino acids. Trimming took 2 bases from V and 5 from J; bases not matched to a gene: 3. In germline, CDR1 is KGHSH, CDR2 LQKENI. The CDR3 DNA follows: TGTGCCAGCTCACCAAGGACAGGGGGAGACAATGAGCAGTTCTTC. It specifies CASSPRTGGDNEQFF.

V and J are TRBV12-3 or TRBV12-4 and TRBJ2-6; no reliable D call. The ends were cut back, 1 base at V and 0 bases at J, with 7 bases in the middle. CDR3 length: 16 residues. The CDR3 is CASSLGTFSGANVLTF. CDR3 nucleotide sequence: TGTGCCAGCAGTTTAGGTACATTCTCTGGGGCCAACGTCCTGACTTTC.

This clonotype has at least ten counts. V usage is TRBV7-2 and J usage is TRBJ1-5; D gene ambiguous. Germline-derived CDR1 and CDR2 are SGHTA and FQGNSA. This CDR3 has 12 amino acids. The germline V and J ends were trimmed by 2 bases and 12 bases, with 11 bases remaining between them. CDR3 in amino acids: CASSLPGNSQHF. Written as DNA, the CDR3 is TGTGCCAGCAGCTTACCGGGTAATAGCCAGCATTTT.

This clonotype has ten or more counts. The V gene is TRBV7-6, the J gene TRBJ1-1; D gene uncertain. With 1 base removed from V and 2 bases from J, the gap between germline ends came to 5 bases. Germline V lookup: CDR1 SGHVS, CDR2 FNYEAQ. The CDR3 has 13 amino acids. The CDR3 region has the DNA TGTGCCAGCAGCTTAGAAAGAAACACTGAAGCTTTCTTT. Its protein product is CASSLERNTEAFF.

The chain employs TRBV5-1 and TRBJ2-6; D perhaps matches TRBD2 (5 bases). The germline V gene has CDR1 SGHRS and CDR2 YFSETQ. Trimming left V 0 bases short and J 0 bases short, with 13 bases between. The CDR3 runs 18 residues. CDR3 sequence (DNA): TGCGCCAGCAGCTTGGTGGGGTCGGGAAGCTCTGGGGCCAACGTCCTGACTTTC. It specifies CASSLVGSGSSGANVLTF.

This clonotype has at least ten counts. The chain has TRBV20-1 and TRBJ1-2; D call uncertain. V was cut by 6 bases and J by 8 bases, with 16 bases left in between. This CDR3 spans 12 amino acids. CDR1 is DFQATT, CDR2 SNEGSKA, per germline (reference sequence). The CDR3 region has the DNA TGCAGTGCCGGAAGAGAGGCTTACGGCTACACCTTC. It specifies CSAGREAYGYTF.

This clonotype was seen ten or more times. J is TRBJ2-1 and V is TRBV6-5, with TRBD2 identical over 10 bases. Trimming cost V 2 bases and J 8 bases; bases outside gene matches: 3. The germline gives CDR1 MNHEY, CDR2 SVGAGI. The CDR3 extends over 14 amino acids. Here the CDR3 reads CASSYQLAGDEQFF. As DNA, the CDR3 is TGTGCCAGCAGTTACCAGCTAGCGGGAGATGAGCAGTTCTTC.

This chain connects TRBV5-1 to TRBJ2-3; D not certain. CDR1 is SGHRS, CDR2 YFSETQ, per germline. V gave up 4 bases and J gave up 1 base, with 19 bases separating them. This CDR3 comprises 17 residues. CDR3 bases: TGCGCCAGCAGCCTGGTCCCGGCCCCTGGGGGCACAGATACGCAGTATTTT. It translates to CASSLVPAPGGTDTQYF. The full variable domain, in which reference TRBV5-1 and TRBJ2-3 provide the parts outside the CDR3, is KAGVTQTPRYLIKTRGQQVTLSCSPISGHRSVSWYQQTPGQGLQFLFEYFSETQRNKGNFPGRFSGRQFSNSRSEMNVSTLELGDSALYLCASSLVPAPGGTDTQYFGPGTRLTVL.

This clonotype was seen repeatedly, ten times or more. CDR3 bases: TGTGCCAGCAGCTTAGCGGGGGACACTGAAGCTTTCTTT. This sequence encodes CASSLAGDTEAFF. The chain employs TRBV7-6 and TRBJ1-1; TRBD1 is a possible D gene (5 bases). V was clipped by 0 bases and J by 3 bases, with 5 bases between them. This CDR3 contains 13 residues. In germline, CDR1 is SGHVS, CDR2 FNYEAQ.

This clonotype was observed at least ten times. The genes are TRBV28 and TRBJ1-2; D is perhaps TRBD1 (6 bases). V lost 6 bases to trimming and J lost 3 bases, with 14 bases between them. This CDR3 region has 14 residues. CDR1 is MDHEN, CDR2 SYDVKM, per germline. The CDR3 region is CASSIHGQYYGYTF. The CDR3 DNA sequence: TGTGCCAGCAGCATCCACGGACAGTACTATGGCTACACCTTC.

In this sample, this clonotype turned up a few times. The V call is TRBV18, the J call TRBJ2-5, with D tentatively TRBD1 (5 bases). The CDR3 covers 13 residues. Germline lookup yields CDR1 KGHSH and CDR2 LQKENI. The V end was cut by 4 bases, the J end by 2 bases, with 8 bases between. Written as DNA, the CDR3 is TGTGCCAGCTCACTGACAGTTCAAGAGACCCAGTACTTC. As protein: CASSLTVQETQYF.